The next 29 T cell receptor beta chains were all read from a single sample in a study of blood T cell repertoires in COVID-19. TCRdb keeps only in-frame clones here, not all; method: immunoSEQ multiplex PCR. The sample lists some 340,000 clones, around 87% occurring once. Input material: PBMCs or T cells enriched from blood (not recorded which). Every receptor here comes from a woman aged 25 to 39 who had recovered from COVID-19.

This chain uses TRBV6-5 with TRBJ1-2; 10 nucleotides match TRBD1. Germline values: CDR1 MNHEY, CDR2 SVGAGI. The CDR3 loop spans 15 amino acids. With V trimmed by 5 bases and J by 4 bases, 7 bases remained unmatched. CDR3 coding DNA: TGTGCCAGCAGTCCCGGGACAGGGGTTAGCTATGGCTACACCTTC. This encodes CASSPGTGVSYGYTF.

The rearrangement links TRBV19 to TRBJ1-4, with 7 positions matching TRBD1. Per the germline V gene, CDR1 is LNHDA and CDR2 is SQIVND (reference sequence). Trimming removed 7 bases from V and 3 bases from J; junction bases left unmatched: 8. This CDR3 has 15 residues. CDR3 in DNA: TGTGCCAGTAAGGCCCTCGGGACAGCTAATGAAAAACTGTTTTTT. This encodes CASKALGTANEKLFF.

The chain links TRBV6-1 to TRBJ1-6, with 9 bases that match TRBD1. The germline CDR1 and CDR2 sequences are MNHNS and SASEGT. Trimming took 6 bases from V and 8 from J; bases not matched to a gene: 8. The CDR3 is 15 residues long. The CDR3 spells CASRNWDRADSPLHF. The CDR3, as DNA: TGTGCCAGCAGGAACTGGGACAGGGCCGATTCACCCCTCCACTTT.

This clone was seen only a few times. The chain links TRBV2 to TRBJ2-2, with 11 bases identical to TRBD2. With V trimmed by 4 bases and J by 2 bases, 3 bases remained unmatched. The CDR3 is 16 amino acids. CDR1 is SNHLY and CDR2 is FYNNEI in the germline V gene. The CDR3 DNA is TGTGCCAGCAGTGGGCTAGCGGGGGGCAACACCGGGGAGCTGTTTTTT. Translating it yields CASSGLAGGNTGELFF.

CDR3 in amino acids: CASSQGGGYTIYF. In nucleotides, the CDR3 is TGTGCCAGCTCGCAGGGCGGGGGGTACACCATATATTTT. The chain carries TRBV5-6 and TRBJ1-3, with a weak D call TRBD1 (5 bases). Germline assignment: CDR1 SGHDT and CDR2 YYEEEE. V lost 7 bases to trimming and J lost 8 bases, with 16 bases between them. The CDR3 is 13 residues long.

The chain recombines TRBV6-6 with TRBJ2-7; no clear D gene. Germline CDR1 is MNHNY and CDR2 is SVGAGI (reference sequence). This CDR3 spans 18 amino acids. Trimming took 5 bases from V and 1 from J, leaving 24 bases between them. The CDR3 protein is CASSRRPIMRGLSYEQYF. The CDR3 DNA reads as TGTGCCAGCAGTCGACGCCCCATAATGCGCGGTTTATCCTACGAGCAGTACTTC.

This clone turned up a few times. The chain carries TRBV7-6 and TRBJ2-7; TRBD2 matches at 8 bases. V shed 5 bases, J shed 2 bases, and the junction held 8 bases outside the gene matches. The germline V gene encodes CDR1 SGHVS and CDR2 FNYEAQ. This CDR3 is built from 15 residues. The CDR3 DNA reads TGTGCCAGCAGCCCCCGGGAGGGTAGGACCTACGAGCAGTACTTC. Protein product: CASSPREGRTYEQYF. Full variable domain (outside the CDR3, taken from reference TRBV7-6 and TRBJ2-7): GAGVSQSPRYKVTKRGQDVALRCDPISGHVSLYWYRQALGQGPEFLTYFNYEAQQDKSGLPNDRFSAERPEGSISTLTIQRTEQRDSAMYRCASSPREGRTYEQYFGPGTRLTVT.

The chain couples TRBV6-5 to TRBJ2-1; D perhaps matches TRBD1 (5 bases). The CDR3 is 12 amino acids. Germline CDR1 reads MNHEY; CDR2 reads SVGAGI. V was shortened by 6 bases and J by 4 bases, with 7 bases between the two germline ends. The CDR3 reads CASSQGYNEQFF. In nucleotides, the CDR3 is TGTGCCAGCAGCCAGGGATACAATGAGCAGTTCTTC.

The chain links TRBV9 to TRBJ1-6, with 7 bases lining up with TRBD1. The germline V gene has CDR1 SGDLS and CDR2 YYNGEE. The CDR3 has 15 amino acids. V dropped 4 bases and J dropped 4; count of bases not matched to a gene: 5. The CDR3 DNA sequence: TGTGCCAGCAGCCCCGAACAGGGGTATAATTCACCCCTCCACTTT. It yields the protein CASSPEQGYNSPLHF. Together with reference TRBV9 and TRBJ1-6, the CDR3 gives the full variable domain: DSGVTQTPKHLITATGQRVTLRCSPRSGDLSVYWYQQSLDQGLQFLIQYYNGEERAKGNILERFSAQQFPDLHSELNLSSLELGDSALYFCASSPEQGYNSPLHFGNGTRLTVT.

As DNA, the CDR3 is TGTGCCAGTAGTTTGACTTTTGGGACAGGTGGTGAAGCTTTCTTT. Its translation: CASSLTFGTGGEAFF. The chain has TRBV19 and TRBJ1-1; 8 bases map to TRBD1. The CDR3 is 15 amino acids. The junction had 12 bases not matched to a gene; V was cut back by 5 bases and J by 7 bases. Germline CDR1 is LNHDA and CDR2 is SQIVND (reference sequence). Combining the CDR3 with reference TRBV19 and TRBJ1-1 gives the whole variable domain DGGITQSPKYLFRKEGQNVTLSCEQNLNHDAMYWYRQDPGQGLRLIYYSQIVNDFQKGDIAEGYSVSREKKESFPLTVTSAQKNPTAFYLCASSLTFGTGGEAFFGQGTRLTVV.

The V gene is TRBV19, the J gene TRBJ2-7, with TRBD2 matching 7 bases. The V and J ends lost 3 bases and 5 bases, in that order; junction bases with no gene match: 10. This CDR3 has 15 residues. Germline lookup yields CDR1 LNHDA and CDR2 SQIVND (reference sequence). For the CDR3, the DNA is TGTGCCAGTAGTATTTGGGAGGGAAGCTTGAACGAGCAGTACTTC. This encodes CASSIWEGSLNEQYF.

The chain combines TRBV29-1 with TRBJ1-1; D is uncertain. The CDR3 sequence is 10 residues long. V was cut by 7 bases and J by 10 bases, with 13 bases left in between. CDR1 is SQVTM, CDR2 ANQGSEA, per germline. CDR3 DNA sequence: TGCAGCGCCTACGACTCGGGAGCTTTCTTT. Its translation is CSAYDSGAFF.

V and J are TRBV11-2 and TRBJ1-2, with a weak D call TRBD1 (5 bases). Per the germline V gene, CDR1 is SGHAT and CDR2 is FQNNGV. CDR3 length equals 15 residues. The ends were cut back, 4 bases at V and 2 bases at J, with 14 bases in the middle. CDR3 in DNA: TGTGCCAGCAGCTCAGGCGTCAGGGCCAACTATGGCTACACCTTC. It encodes CASSSGVRANYGYTF.

CDR3 sequence (DNA): TGTGCCAGCGATGCGTACTCCATGAACACTGAAGCTTTCTTT. It specifies CASDAYSMNTEAFF. This chain links TRBV2 with TRBJ1-1; D uncertain. Trimming stripped 8 bases from V and 0 bases from J, with 13 bases between. CDR1 SNHLY and CDR2 FYNNEI come from the germline V gene. The CDR3 has 14 amino acids.

The CDR3, as DNA: TGTGCCAGCTCCCCCACAGGGGAAGGAACTAATGAAAAACTGTTTTTT. Translated, it gives CASSPTGEGTNEKLFF. The rearrangement joins TRBV18 to TRBJ1-4; 7 nucleotides match TRBD1. Germline assignment: CDR1 KGHSH and CDR2 LQKENI. CDR3 size: 16 residues. V lost 6 bases and J lost 1; bases outside the gene matches: 8.

This chain links TRBV18 with TRBJ1-1, with D tentatively TRBD1 (5 bases). This CDR3 region has 16 residues. Germline V gene lookup returns CDR1 KGHSH and CDR2 LQKENI. Trimming removed 0 bases from V and 3 bases from J, with 14 bases in between. The CDR3 loop reads CASSPPNLGGDTEAFF. The CDR3 DNA reads as TGTGCCAGCTCACCACCGAATTTGGGAGGGGACACTGAAGCTTTCTTT.

The V gene is TRBV5-1, the J gene TRBJ1-1, with no clear D. Germline values: CDR1 SGHRS, CDR2 YFSETQ. V was clipped by 2 bases and J by 4 bases, with 12 bases between them. CDR3 length: 14 residues. CDR3 residues: CASSLRGSGTEAFF. The CDR3, as DNA: TGCGCCAGCAGCTTAAGAGGGTCAGGCACTGAAGCTTTCTTT.

The chain couples TRBV12-3 or TRBV12-4 to TRBJ1-5; D is unclear. V dropped 1 base and J dropped 7 bases, with 8 bases sitting between them. This CDR3 comprises 13 residues. This CDR3 reads CASSLGSGQPQHF. The CDR3 DNA reads as TGTGCCAGCAGTTTAGGGTCAGGCCAGCCCCAGCATTTT.

V gene TRBV2 combines with J gene TRBJ2-2, with 7 bases lining up with TRBD1. The germline gives CDR1 SNHLY, CDR2 FYNNEI. This CDR3 has 12 residues. V dropped 4 bases and J dropped 9; count of bases not matched to a gene: 2. CDR3 sequence (DNA): TGTGCCAGCAGTGGGGACAGCCGGGAGCTGTTTTTT. It specifies CASSGDSRELFF. The full variable domain, in which reference TRBV2 and TRBJ2-2 provide the parts outside the CDR3, is EPEVTQTPSHQVTQMGQEVILRCVPISNHLYFYWYRQILGQKVEFLVSFYNNEISEKSEIFDDQFSVERPDGSNFTLKIRSTKLEDSAMYFCASSGDSRELFFGEGSRLTVL.

The chain employs TRBV5-1 and TRBJ1-6; 7 bases fit TRBD1. CDR3 length: 15 residues. Germline V gene sequence: CDR1 SGHRS, CDR2 YFSETQ. Trimming removed 5 bases from V and 0 bases from J; junction bases left unmatched: 2. CDR3 DNA: TGCGCCAGCAGACGGGACAGCTCCTATAATTCACCCCTCCACTTT. Translating it yields CASRRDSSYNSPLHF.

Turning to this clone: A read error is possible here, since a much larger clone lies one base away. The sample contains more than one DNA sequence encoding this CDR3. The V gene is TRBV3-1 (or the pseudogene TRBV3-2), the J gene TRBJ2-7; TRBD1 matches at 9 bases. The trim removed 3 bases at V and 3 bases at J, leaving 3 bases unmatched. The CDR3 loop spans 14 amino acids. The germline V gene has CDR1 LGHDT and CDR2 YNNKEL (reference sequence). The CDR3 DNA is TGTGCCAGCAGCCACCGGGACAGGGTCTACGAGCAGTACTTC. This gives the protein CASSHRDRVYEQYF.

The CDR3 spells CASSGPYRGLATDTQYF. The CDR3 DNA sequence: TGTGCCAGCAGCGGACCTTACAGGGGCCTTGCCACAGATACGCAGTATTTT. The V gene is TRBV9, the J gene TRBJ2-3; 7 bases match TRBD1. Germline CDR1 reads SGDLS; CDR2 reads YYNGEE. V lost 3 bases, J lost 2 bases, and 12 bases stayed unmatched. The CDR3 runs to 17 residues.

A few counts support this clone. This rearrangement joins TRBV7-2 to TRBJ2-7, with D possibly TRBD1 on 6 matching bases. With 2 bases removed from V and 3 bases from J, the gap between germline ends came to 11 bases. This CDR3 region has 14 residues. Germline CDR1 is SGHTA and CDR2 is FQGNSA. The CDR3 DNA reads as TGTGCCAGCAGCTTACACCAGGGGCTCTACGAGCAGTACTTC. Translated, it gives CASSLHQGLYEQYF.

The sample holds a few counts of this clone. The DNA for the CDR3 is TGTGCCAGCAGTCCCATGGGGTGGAGGGCCGTTAACTATGGCTACACCTTC. Its translation: CASSPMGWRAVNYGYTF. The chain recombines TRBV21-1 with TRBJ1-2. TRBV21-1 is deemed a pseudogene. The CDR3 is 17 amino acids.

V and J are TRBV6-5 and TRBJ1-1, with D maybe TRBD1 (5 bases). V was pared by 1 base and J by 4 bases, with 13 bases between. The CDR3 has 15 residues. Germline values: CDR1 MNHEY, CDR2 SVGAGI. The CDR3 DNA reads TGTGCCAGCAGTTACTTGTTTCAGGGAGGCACTGAAGCTTTCTTT. Translation: CASSYLFQGGTEAFF.

The chain couples TRBV18 to TRBJ1-1, with D perhaps TRBD1 (6 bases). V lost 0 bases and J 4 bases, leaving 18 bases between the germline ends. Germline CDR1 is KGHSH and CDR2 is LQKENI. The CDR3 loop spans 17 amino acids. Here the CDR3 reads CASSPPAHRESGTEAFF. The CDR3 DNA reads as TGTGCCAGCTCACCACCGGCGCACAGGGAATCCGGCACTGAAGCTTTCTTT.

This chain uses TRBV6-5 with TRBJ1-2; 8 nucleotides match TRBD1. Looked up from germline, CDR1 is MNHEY and CDR2 is SVGAGI. J lost 8 bases, V lost 4 bases, and 9 bases had no gene match. This CDR3 is built from 14 residues. CDR3 protein: CASSSYGRGQGYTF. Written as DNA, the CDR3 is TGTGCCAGCAGTTCATATGGCAGGGGGCAGGGCTACACCTTC.

V gene TRBV6-5 combines with J gene TRBJ1-5, with D possibly TRBD1 on 5 matching bases. The CDR3 totals 15 residues. The germline gives CDR1 MNHEY, CDR2 SVGAGI. V was cut by 2 bases and J by 5 bases, with 13 bases left in between. The DNA of the CDR3 is TGTGCCAGCAGTTACAGTCAGGGATTTTATCAGCCCCAGCATTTT. Protein: CASSYSQGFYQPQHF.

This chain links TRBV28 with TRBJ1-1; D possibly corresponds to TRBD1 (6 bases). Germline V lookup: CDR1 MDHEN, CDR2 SYDVKM. The ends were cut back, 2 bases at V and 10 bases at J, with 14 bases in the middle. The CDR3 is made up of 13 amino acids. The DNA of the CDR3 is TGTGCCAGCAGTTTAGTGGGGGGGCCGGTAGCTTTCTTT. This encodes CASSLVGGPVAFF.